The rows below give T cell receptor beta chains drawn from one sample of a study of blood T cell repertoires in COVID-19. The protocol was immunoSEQ multiplex PCR, while the TCRdb copy is restricted to in-frame clones and leaves out a portion. The sample has 250,000 to 300,000 clones, over 75% seen once; the top ten hold approximately 1.2%. The sequencing input was PBMCs or T cells enriched from blood (not recorded which). These receptors originate from a woman under 40 who had recovered from COVID-19. Both conserved end residues are part of each CDR3. D genes are given only for firm matches. Some rows mark clone size as missing; the rest say once, few, many or name a class of expanded clone.

TRBV3-1/TRBV3-2,TRBD1,TRBJ1-2,NA,CASSPGQGNGYTF,TGTGCCAGCAGCCCGGGACAGGGAAATGGCTACACCTTC
TRBV30,NA,TRBJ2-3,NA,CAWSHQAGLTDTQYF,TGTGCCTGGAGTCATCAGGCGGGACTCACAGATACGCAGTATTTT
TRBV7-2,TRBD1,TRBJ1-1,NA,CASSYRRTGEAFF,TGTGCCAGCAGCTATAGGCGGACAGGCGAAGCTTTCTTT
TRBV1,NA,TRBJ2-5,NA,CTSSRALQETQYF,TGCACCAGCAGCCGGGCTTTACAAGAGACCCAGTACTTC
TRBV18,TRBD2,TRBJ2-1,NA,CASSPPRGSNTYNEQFF,TGTGCCAGCTCACCACCCCGCGGGAGCAACACCTACAATGAGCAGTTCTTC
TRBV28,NA,TRBJ1-5,once,CASSFGEGQPQHF,TGTGCCAGCAGTTTCGGCGAGGGACAGCCCCAGCATTTT
TRBV5-6,NA,TRBJ1-5,once,CASSLARNQPQHF,TGTGCCAGCAGCTTGGCCAGAAATCAGCCCCAGCATTTT
TRBV5-6,NA,TRBJ2-7,NA,CASSAAIQGDYEQYF,TGTGCCAGCAGCGCCGCCATTCAGGGTGACTACGAGCAGTACTTC
TRBV9,NA,TRBJ1-6,once,CASSVGQGLNSPLHF,TGTGCCAGCAGCGTAGGGCAGGGGCTTAATTCACCCCTCCACTTT
TRBV28,NA,TRBJ2-3,NA,CASSLGGITDTQYF,TGTGCCAGCAGTTTAGGGGGGATCACAGATACGCAGTATTTT
TRBV4-2,TRBD1,TRBJ1-2,NA,CASSPRQGGGYTF,TGTGCCAGCAGCCCCCGACAGGGCGGAGGCTACACCTTC
TRBV7-6,NA,TRBJ2-1,NA,CASSSTDSTANEQFF,TGTGCCAGCAGCTCAACCGATTCGACAGCCAATGAGCAGTTCTTC
TRBV10-1,TRBD1,TRBJ2-2,NA,CASSVDRAAGELFF,TGCGCCAGCAGTGTGGACAGGGCAGCCGGGGAGCTGTTTTTT
TRBV9,NA,TRBJ2-2,NA,CASSGSQGAAGELFF,TGTGCCAGCAGCGGATCACAGGGTGCGGCCGGGGAGCTGTTTTTT
TRBV3-1/TRBV3-2,TRBD1,TRBJ2-7,NA,CASMGSGQGAGQYF,TGTGCCAGCATGGGATCAGGACAGGGGGCTGGGCAGTACTTC
TRBV11-2,NA,TRBJ2-7,NA,CASSLVDSSYEQYF,TGTGCCAGCAGCTTAGTCGACTCGTCCTACGAGCAGTACTTC
TRBV29-1,NA,TRBJ1-2,NA,CSVVYVEGFYGYTF,TGCAGCGTTGTCTACGTTGAGGGATTTTATGGCTACACCTTC
TRBV19,NA,TRBJ1-6,few,CASMGRAGFWSTLHF,TGTGCCAGTATGGGGAGGGCAGGTTTTTGGAGCACCCTCCACTTT
TRBV25-1,NA,TRBJ1-2,NA,CASSEGSFSVYGYTF,TGTGCCAGCAGTGAAGGTAGCTTCTCCGTCTATGGCTACACCTTC
TRBV28,TRBD1,TRBJ1-2,NA,CASSPVDREYKGYTF,TGTGCCAGCAGTCCAGTGGACAGGGAGTATAAAGGCTACACCTTC
TRBV2,TRBD2,TRBJ2-7,NA,CASTHSGRANYEQYF,TGTGCCAGCACCCATAGCGGGAGGGCGAACTACGAGCAGTACTTC
TRBV9,TRBD1,TRBJ1-1,NA,CASSAPTGGTEAFF,TGTGCCAGCAGCGCGCCGACAGGGGGTACTGAAGCTTTCTTT
TRBV7-9,TRBD2,TRBJ2-2,few,CASSLSGSSTGELFF,TGTGCCAGCAGCTTGAGCGGGAGCAGCACCGGGGAGCTGTTTTTT
TRBV6-5,NA,TRBJ2-7,NA,CASSYGRWREQYF,TGTGCCAGCAGTTATGGGAGGTGGAGGGAGCAGTACTTC